This entry lists 7 T cell receptor beta chains sequenced from one sample in a study of shared clonotypes between healthy human individuals. Assay: immunoSEQ multiplex PCR; the TCRdb copy retains only in-frame clones and omits some. The profile shows about 490,000 clones, about 82% of them singletons. Sequencing was done on a sample of PBMCs. Receptor source: a woman in her 40s in good health. Some clones in this sample may be carry-over from other donors' samples.

Regarding this clone: This CDR3 is also generated by other DNA sequences in the sample. This chain links TRBV10-1 with TRBJ2-3; 7 bases align to TRBD1. V lost 7 bases to trimming and J lost 2 bases; unmatched junction nucleotides: 3. Germline CDR1 and CDR2: WNHNN and SYGVQD (reference sequence). The CDR3 spans 13 residues. CDR3 region: CASKGTATDTQYF. Written as DNA, the CDR3 is TGCGCCAGCAAAGGGACAGCCACAGATACGCAGTATTTT.

DNA for the CDR3: TGCAGCGTTGAAGGGGTTTCAGGGTGGGATGAGCAGTTCTTC. Translating it yields CSVEGVSGWDEQFF. V usage is TRBV29-1 and J usage is TRBJ2-1; tentative D call: TRBD1 (5 bases). The CDR3 is made up of 14 amino acids. V was clipped by 1 base and J by 8 bases, with 15 bases between them. CDR1 SQVTM and CDR2 ANQGSEA come from the germline V gene.

In this sample, this clone turned up once. The gene calls are TRBV28 and TRBJ1-1; no clear D gene. CDR3 length equals 14 residues. Per the germline V gene, CDR1 is MDHEN and CDR2 is SYDVKM. V lost 2 bases to trimming and J lost 2 bases, with 9 bases between them. Here the CDR3 reads CASSLTRENTEAFF. The CDR3 DNA reads as TGTGCCAGCAGTTTAACAAGGGAAAACACTGAAGCTTTCTTT. The whole variable domain, remainder taken from reference TRBV28 and TRBJ1-1, is DVKVTQSSRYLVKRTGEKVFLECVQDMDHENMFWYRQDPGLGLRLIYFSYDVKMKEKGDIPEGYSVSREKKERFSLILESASTNQTSMYLCASSLTRENTEAFFGQGTRLTVV.

The V call is TRBV5-1, the J call TRBJ2-7; 13 bases match TRBD2. Germline lookup yields CDR1 SGHRS and CDR2 YFSETQ. CDR3 length equals 16 residues. V lost 4 bases, J lost 6 bases, and 10 bases stayed unmatched. The CDR3 sequence: CASSPLAGGPGGEQYF. The CDR3 DNA reads TGCGCCAGCAGCCCACTAGCGGGAGGGCCCGGGGGCGAGCAGTACTTC.

This clone was detected only a few times. The CDR3 sequence: CASSLAGPKTGGPTYYF. CDR3 DNA sequence: TGTGCCAGCAGCTTAGCGGGCCCCAAGACGGGAGGGCCTACGTACTATTTT. V gene TRBV7-2 combines with J gene TRBJ2-3, with 8 bases matching TRBD2. V was clipped by 0 bases and J by 15 bases; unmatched bases: 20. The length of the CDR3 is 17 residues. Germline-derived CDR1 and CDR2 are SGHTA and FQGNSA.

The chain is built from TRBV15 and TRBJ2-2; no definite D call. Germline V gene sequence: CDR1 LNHNV, CDR2 YYDKDF (reference sequence). CDR3 length equals 17 residues. The V and J ends lost 0 bases and 1 base respectively, with 12 bases between them. The CDR3 sequence is CATSRDSGRGNTGELFF. CDR3 DNA: TGTGCCACCAGCAGAGATTCTGGACGAGGGAACACCGGGGAGCTGTTTTTT.

This sequence joins TRBV9 and TRBJ2-1; 8 nucleotides agree with TRBD1. The trim removed 6 bases at V and 7 bases at J, leaving 9 bases unmatched. CDR1 and CDR2 (germline): SGDLS, YYNGEE. The CDR3 length is 14 residues. As DNA, the CDR3 is TGTGCCAGCAACGGACAGGGCCCTACAAATGAGCAGTTCTTC. Translating gives CASNGQGPTNEQFF.